The 20 T cell receptor beta chains presented below share a single source sample, sequenced in a study of blood T cell repertoires in COVID-19. Sequencing used immunoSEQ multiplex PCR; TCRdb keeps in-frame clones, though not all of them. The data hold 150,000 to 180,000 clones, with roughly 88% observed a single time. The specimen was peripheral blood. These receptors were obtained from a man between 60 and 75 years old with COVID-19, enrolled during active disease.

The rearrangement uses TRBV6-6 and TRBJ1-4; weak D call: TRBD1 (5 bases). The CDR3 has 15 residues. CDR1 MNHNY and CDR2 SVGAGI come from the germline V gene (reference sequence). Trimming left V 2 bases short and J 8 bases short, with 15 bases between. DNA of the CDR3: TGTGCCAGCAGTTACCAGGGTGGCCCAGGGGAAAAACTGTTTTTT. Its protein product is CASSYQGGPGEKLFF.

V and J are TRBV7-9 and TRBJ2-3, with D possibly being TRBD1 (5 bases). The V end was cut by 6 bases, the J end by 8 bases, with 15 bases between. The CDR3 sequence is 13 residues long. Germline V gene lookup returns CDR1 SEHNR and CDR2 FQNEAQ (reference sequence). CDR3 DNA sequence: TGTGCCAGCAGACCAGGGCCAGGTGGTACGCAGTATTTT. This gives the protein CASRPGPGGTQYF.

The rearrangement links TRBV3-1 (or the pseudogene TRBV3-2) to TRBJ2-3; the match to TRBD1 covers 9 bases. CDR1 is LGHDT, CDR2 YNNKEL, per germline (reference sequence). V lost 4 bases and J lost 4; bases outside the gene matches: 9. CDR3 length: 16 amino acids. Written as DNA, the CDR3 is TGTGCCAGCAGCCGTCACGGACAGGGGACGGCAGATACGCAGTATTTT. It translates to CASSRHGQGTADTQYF.

The chain joins TRBV4-1 to TRBJ1-1; TRBD1 is a possible D gene (6 bases). V was pared by 4 bases and J by 1 base, with 16 bases between. Germline CDR1 reads MGHRA; CDR2 reads YSYEKL. The CDR3 is 16 residues long. This chain's CDR3 is CASSRHTSDRNTEAFF. For the CDR3, the DNA is TGCGCCAGCAGCCGGCATACTTCGGACAGGAACACTGAAGCTTTCTTT.

The V call is TRBV6-2 or TRBV6-3, the J call TRBJ2-1, with 10 bases identical to TRBD2. This CDR3 comprises 16 residues. Trimming took 2 bases from V and 2 from J; bases not matched to a gene: 3. Germline-derived CDR1 and CDR2 are MNHEY and SVGEGT. The CDR3 nucleotides read TGTGCCAGCAGTTACCTAGCGGGAGCAACCTACAATGAGCAGTTCTTC. This codes for CASSYLAGATYNEQFF.

The rearrangement links TRBV24-1 to TRBJ2-1, with 12 bases matching TRBD2. The CDR3 has 19 amino acids. The germline V gene encodes CDR1 KGHDR and CDR2 SFDVKD. The V gene end was trimmed by 4 bases and the J gene end by 2 bases; junction bases not matched to a gene: 11. In nucleotides, the CDR3 is TGTGCCACCAGTGACTCACCGGGACTAGCGGGCTACACCTACAATGAGCAGTTCTTC. Its translation: CATSDSPGLAGYTYNEQFF.

This chain joins TRBV18 and TRBJ1-1; D is unresolved. The V end lost 2 bases, the J end lost 1 base, and 11 bases lay between the germline ends. The germline CDR1 and CDR2 sequences are KGHSH and LQKENI. The CDR3 runs 15 residues. In nucleotides, the CDR3 is TGTGCCAGCTCACCAATCGGGGTCGCGAACACTGAAGCTTTCTTT. Translation: CASSPIGVANTEAFF.

The rearrangement uses TRBV7-2 and TRBJ1-3, with 10 bases that match TRBD1. Trimming at V came to 4 bases and at J to 4 bases, leaving 1 base not matched to a gene. CDR3 size: 14 residues. Germline V gene sequence: CDR1 SGHTA, CDR2 FQGNSA. In DNA, the CDR3 is TGTGCCAGCAGCTCGGGACAGGGGGGAAACACCATATATTTT. Translation: CASSSGQGGNTIYF.

The chain is built from TRBV19 and TRBJ1-2, with D possibly TRBD1 on 5 matching bases. The germline V and J ends were trimmed by 8 bases and 3 bases, with 19 bases remaining between them. This CDR3 contains 15 residues. Per germline, CDR1 LNHDA and CDR2 SQIVND (reference sequence). The CDR3 reads CASDDKRGQDYGYTF. The CDR3 DNA is TGTGCCAGTGACGATAAAAGGGGTCAGGACTATGGCTACACCTTC. The variable domain in full, with the rest retrieved from reference TRBV19 and TRBJ1-2, is DGGITQSPKYLFRKEGQNVTLSCEQNLNHDAMYWYRQDPGQGLRLIYYSQIVNDFQKGDIAEGYSVSREKKESFPLTVTSAQKNPTAFYLCASDDKRGQDYGYTFGSGTRLTVV.

CDR3 amino acids: CATSDTGWETQYF. The CDR3 DNA sequence: TGTGCCACCAGTGACACAGGGTGGGAGACCCAGTACTTC. The genes are TRBV24-1 and TRBJ2-5, with a weak D call TRBD1 (6 bases). Trimming took off 4 bases at V and 5 bases at J, with 10 bases between the two ends. The CDR3 covers 13 residues. Germline CDR1 and CDR2: KGHDR and SFDVKD.

This sequence joins TRBV11-2 and TRBJ2-5, with 10 bases that match TRBD1. CDR3 length: 18 residues. The V segment lost 0 bases and the J segment 5 bases; nucleotides outside the gene matches: 12. The germline CDR1 and CDR2 sequences are SGHAT and FQNNGV. The CDR3 nucleotides read TGTGCCAGCAGCTTAGACCCTACGACAGGGGGCGCCAGGGAGACCCAGTACTTC. As protein: CASSLDPTTGGARETQYF.

J is TRBJ2-6 and V is TRBV7-8; TRBD1 matches 10 bases. Germline CDR1 SGHVS, CDR2 FQNEAQ. Germline trimming cut 1 base from V and 3 bases from J; bases unmatched to any gene: 12. The CDR3 sequence is 20 residues long. The CDR3 nucleotides read TGTGCCAGCAGCTTAGGGGTCTCGGGACAGGGGTTGTTTGGGGCCAACGTCCTGACTTTC. Amino acids: CASSLGVSGQGLFGANVLTF.

The rearrangement uses TRBV6-4 and TRBJ1-2, with a tentative D call TRBD1 (6 bases). The CDR3 covers 13 residues. The ends were cut back, 5 bases at V and 2 bases at J, with 9 bases in the middle. Germline V gene data show CDR1 as MRHNA and CDR2 as SNTAGT. DNA for the CDR3: TGTGCCAGCAGTCCCGGACAGAACTATGGCTACACCTTC. Its translation is CASSPGQNYGYTF.

This clone was detected only once. V gene TRBV14 combines with J gene TRBJ1-6; 7 nucleotides match TRBD1. CDR3 length equals 15 residues. J lost 10 bases, V lost 1 base, and 7 bases had no gene match. In germline, CDR1 is SGHDN, CDR2 FVKESK. The CDR3 DNA sequence: TGTGCCAGCAGCCAAGTGGAGGGGGCTAAATCACCCCTCCACTTT. It is translated as CASSQVEGAKSPLHF.

The chain has TRBV6-5 and TRBJ1-2, with D maybe TRBD1 (5 bases). The germline V and J ends were trimmed by 3 bases and 4 bases, with 15 bases remaining between them. This CDR3 has 15 residues. Germline V gene sequence: CDR1 MNHEY, CDR2 SVGAGI. This CDR3 is CASSYGRAFSYGYTF. The CDR3 DNA is TGTGCCAGCAGTTATGGCAGGGCTTTTTCCTATGGCTACACCTTC.

This clone came up once. The rearrangement links TRBV18 to TRBJ1-2; 8 bases line up with TRBD1. There are 11 residues in the CDR3. Per germline, CDR1 KGHSH and CDR2 LQKENI. V gave up 6 bases and J gave up 13 bases; unmatched junction bases: 7. The CDR3 loop is CASSGTGIVTF. The DNA of the CDR3 is TGTGCCAGCTCGGGGACAGGTATTGTCACCTTC.

The chain couples TRBV2 to TRBJ2-2; no definite D call. This CDR3 is built from 15 residues. V lost 6 bases to trimming and J lost 1 base, with 12 bases between them. Germline V gene sequence: CDR1 SNHLY, CDR2 FYNNEI. CDR3 DNA sequence: TGTGCCAGCAGGTTACTAATCGGGAACACCGGGGAGCTGTTTTTT. This encodes CASRLLIGNTGELFF.

The chain carries TRBV11-2 and TRBJ1-4, with a tentative D call TRBD1 (6 bases). CDR3 length: 15 residues. Between the trimmed V and J ends, which lost 5 bases and 4 bases, there was a span of 14 bases. Per the germline V gene, CDR1 is SGHAT and CDR2 is FQNNGV. The CDR3 DNA reads as TGTGCCAGCAGCCCAACAGGGAGTTTTAATGAAAAACTGTTTTTT. Translation gives CASSPTGSFNEKLFF.

V and J are TRBV24-1 and TRBJ2-1, with 8 positions matching TRBD2. This CDR3 comprises 17 residues. Trimming at V came to 4 bases and at J to 8 bases, leaving 15 bases not matched to a gene. Germline CDR1 KGHDR, CDR2 SFDVKD. The CDR3 reads CATSDWSGSRSQDEQFF. The CDR3 DNA sequence: TGTGCCACCAGTGACTGGAGCGGGAGCCGGAGTCAGGATGAGCAGTTCTTC.

V is TRBV5-1 and J is TRBJ2-6; the D gene is possibly TRBD2 (5 bases). The V and J ends lost 4 bases and 3 bases respectively, with 11 bases between them. The CDR3 has 15 residues. CDR1 SGHRS and CDR2 YFSETQ come from the germline V gene. Here the CDR3 reads CASSDPGFGANVLTF. The CDR3 coding sequence is TGCGCCAGCAGCGACCCGGGGTTTGGGGCCAACGTCCTGACTTTC.